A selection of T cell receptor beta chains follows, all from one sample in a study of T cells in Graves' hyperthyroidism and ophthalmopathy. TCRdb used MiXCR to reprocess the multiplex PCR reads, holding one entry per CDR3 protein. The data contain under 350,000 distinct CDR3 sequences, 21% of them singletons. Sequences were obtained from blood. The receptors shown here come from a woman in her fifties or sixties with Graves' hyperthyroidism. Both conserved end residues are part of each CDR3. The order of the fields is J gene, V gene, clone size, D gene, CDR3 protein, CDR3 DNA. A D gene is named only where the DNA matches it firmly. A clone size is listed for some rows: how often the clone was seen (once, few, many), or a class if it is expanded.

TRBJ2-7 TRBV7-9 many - CASSLARSLIYEQYF TGTGCCAGCAGCTTAGCTCGCTCACTCATCTACGAGCAGTACTTC
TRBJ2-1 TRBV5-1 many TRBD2 CASSRGTSGGADEQFF TGCGCCAGCAGCCGGGGGACTAGCGGGGGGGCCGATGAGCAGTTCTTC
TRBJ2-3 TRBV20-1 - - CSAPRSTDTQYF TGCAGTGCCCCCCGTTCAACAGATACGCAGTATTTT
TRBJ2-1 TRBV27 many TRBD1 CASRLGNTGGWEQFF TGTGCCAGCAGGCTAGGGAATACAGGGGGATGGGAGCAGTTCTTC
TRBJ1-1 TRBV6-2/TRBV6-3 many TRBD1 CASSRNPGQSEAFF TGTGCCAGCAGTAGAAACCCGGGACAGTCTGAAGCTTTCTTT
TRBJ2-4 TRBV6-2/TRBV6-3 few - CASSSTAVPQTAKNIQYF TGTGCCAGCAGTTCAACAGCTGTCCCTCAAACAGCCAAAAACATTCAGTACTTC
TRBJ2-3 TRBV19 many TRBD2 CASSLRTSGTSTDTQYF TGTGCCAGTAGTCTCCGGACTAGCGGGACTAGCACAGATACGCAGTATTTT
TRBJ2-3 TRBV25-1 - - CASSPWGGSSSTQYF TGTGCCAGCAGTCCCTGGGGTGGGAGTTCTTCTACGCAGTATTTT
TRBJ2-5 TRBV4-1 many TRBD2 CASSQDIDGRVETQYF TGCGCCAGCAGCCAAGACATTGACGGGAGGGTTGAGACCCAGTACTTC
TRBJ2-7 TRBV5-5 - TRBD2 CASSLNFFGTRGEQYF TGTGCCAGCAGCTTGAATTTTTTCGGGACTAGGGGAGAGCAGTACTTC
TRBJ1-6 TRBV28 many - CASTKLGLINSPLHF TGTGCCAGCACCAAACTGGGACTGATAAATTCACCCCTCCACTTT
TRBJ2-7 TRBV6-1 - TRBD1 CASSRWDRGSYEQYF TGTGCCAGCAGTAGATGGGACAGGGGATCCTACGAGCAGTACTTC
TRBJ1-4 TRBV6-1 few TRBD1 CASGQFATNEKLFF TGTGCCTCGGGACAGTTCGCAACTAATGAAAAACTGTTTTTT
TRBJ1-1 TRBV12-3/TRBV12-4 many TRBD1 CASRRTGRDTEAFF TGTGCCAGCAGGCGGACAGGTCGCGACACTGAAGCTTTCTTT
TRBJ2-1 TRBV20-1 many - CSARDEGRAPNEQFF TGCAGTGCTAGAGACGAGGGCAGGGCTCCTAATGAGCAGTTCTTC
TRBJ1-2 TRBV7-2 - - CASSAQGYDGYTF TGTGCCAGCAGCGCTCAGGGTTACGATGGCTACACCTTC
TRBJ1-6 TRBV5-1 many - CASKFGGARRDSPLHF TGCGCCAGCAAATTTGGTGGGGCCAGGAGGGATTCACCCCTCCACTTT
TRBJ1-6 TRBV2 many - CASSEYGGRINSPLHF TGTGCCAGCAGCGAATACGGGGGACGGATTAATTCACCCCTCCACTTT
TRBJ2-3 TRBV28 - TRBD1 CASRPPGQGTDTQYF TGTGCCAGCAGGCCCCCGGGACAGGGTACAGATACGCAGTATTTT
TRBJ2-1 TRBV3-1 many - CASSHRDGEQFF TGTGCCAGCAGCCATAGGGACGGTGAGCAGTTCTTC
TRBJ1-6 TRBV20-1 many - CSAHQTGFGNSPLHF TGCAGTGCTCATCAAACGGGATTTGGTAATTCACCCCTCCACTTT
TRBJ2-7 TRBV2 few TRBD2 CASKERLAGYRSYEQYF TGTGCCAGCAAAGAGAGACTAGCGGGATACCGCTCCTACGAGCAGTACTTC
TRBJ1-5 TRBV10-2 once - CASSSVGQNNQPQHF TGCGCCAGCAGTTCTGTTGGACAGAACAATCAGCCCCAGCATTTT
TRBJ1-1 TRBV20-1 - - CSGNRVGTEAFF TGCAGTGGAAACAGGGTGGGCACTGAAGCTTTCTTT
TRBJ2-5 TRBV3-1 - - CASSSGTSASRYF TGTGCCAGCAGCTCCGGGACTTCCGCGTCCCGGTACTTC
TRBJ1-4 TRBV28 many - CASGEKLFF TGTGCCAGCGGTGAAAAACTGTTTTTT
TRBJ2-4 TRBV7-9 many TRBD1 CASSFDRGLGKNIQYF TGTGCCAGCAGCTTCGACAGGGGGCTCGGCAAAAACATTCAGTACTTC
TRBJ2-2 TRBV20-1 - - CSARPSLGSGELFF TGCAGTGCTAGACCCAGCCTTGGTTCCGGGGAGCTGTTTTTT
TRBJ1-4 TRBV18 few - CASQMGRNEKLFF TGTGCCAGCCAGATGGGGCGTAATGAAAAACTGTTTTTT
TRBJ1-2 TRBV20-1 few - CSARDEQDSSGYTF TGCAGTGCTAGAGACGAACAGGATTCTTCTGGCTACACCTTC
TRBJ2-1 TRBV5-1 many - CASSPLKGMAAEQFF TGCGCCAGCAGCCCATTAAAAGGGATGGCAGCTGAGCAGTTCTTC
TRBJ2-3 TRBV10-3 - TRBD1 CAISADRGTTDTQYF TGTGCCATCAGTGCGGACAGGGGGACCACAGATACGCAGTATTTT
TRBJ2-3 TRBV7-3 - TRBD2 CASSQGTSGGDTQYF TGTGCCAGCAGCCAAGGGACTAGCGGGGGAGATACGCAGTATTTT
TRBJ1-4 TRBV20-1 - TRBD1 CRSGGASSNEKLFF TGCAGATCAGGGGGCGCCTCCTCTAATGAAAAACTGTTTTTT
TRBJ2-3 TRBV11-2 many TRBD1 CASSTPRGRDTQYF TGTGCCAGCAGCACCCCCAGGGGGCGAGATACGCAGTATTTT
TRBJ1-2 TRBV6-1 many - CASSEWADLGYTF TGTGCCAGCAGTGAATGGGCGGATCTAGGCTACACCTTC
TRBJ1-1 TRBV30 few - CASQLSPWNTEAFF TGTGCCTCCCAACTGTCCCCATGGAACACTGAAGCTTTCTTT
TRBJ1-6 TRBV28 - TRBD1 CASRTTGENSPLHF TGTGCCAGCAGGACGACAGGGGAGAATTCACCCCTCCACTTT
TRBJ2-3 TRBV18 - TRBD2 CASSPLSSGGFTDTQYF TGTGCCAGCTCACCCCTTTCTAGCGGGGGCTTCACAGATACGCAGTATTTT
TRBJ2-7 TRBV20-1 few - CSASQPPGGGSYEQYF TGCAGTGCTAGCCAACCGCCAGGGGGCGGGAGCTACGAGCAGTACTTC
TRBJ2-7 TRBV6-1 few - CASSSLQASSYEQYF TGTGCCAGCAGTAGTTTGCAGGCGAGCTCCTACGAGCAGTACTTC
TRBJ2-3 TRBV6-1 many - CASSPQTVSPPDTQYF TGTGCCAGCAGTCCACAGACAGTAAGTCCCCCAGATACGCAGTATTTT
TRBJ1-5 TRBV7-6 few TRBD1 CASSLRQGKGQPQHF TGTGCCAGCAGCCTAAGACAGGGGAAAGGTCAGCCCCAGCATTTT
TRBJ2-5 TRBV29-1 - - CSALGGGLQYF TGCAGCGCCTTAGGGGGGGGACTACAGTACTTC
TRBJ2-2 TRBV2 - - CASSETPGKGGTGELLF TGTGCCAGCAGTGAAACCCCGGGAAAGGGAGGTACCGGGGAGCTGCTTTTT
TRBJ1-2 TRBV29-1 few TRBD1 CSVERDRWGYTF TGCAGCGTTGAACGGGACAGGTGGGGCTACACCTTC
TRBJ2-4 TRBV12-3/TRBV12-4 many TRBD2 CASSLQLADIAKNIQYF TGTGCCAGCAGTTTACAACTAGCGGATATAGCCAAAAACATTCAGTACTTC
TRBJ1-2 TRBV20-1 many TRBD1 CSARDAGGGAGGNGYTF TGCAGTGCTAGAGATGCTGGCGGAGGAGCAGGGGGGAATGGCTACACCTTC
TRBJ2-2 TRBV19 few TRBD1 CASSDRVPGELFF TGTGCCAGTAGCGACAGGGTACCCGGGGAGCTGTTTTTT
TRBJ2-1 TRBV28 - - CASSPGGGVVDEQFF TGTGCCAGCAGCCCTGGGGGCGGAGTAGTCGATGAGCAGTTCTTC
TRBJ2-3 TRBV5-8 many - CASSSQGGDTDTQYF TGTGCCAGCAGTTCACAGGGAGGGGACACAGATACGCAGTATTTT
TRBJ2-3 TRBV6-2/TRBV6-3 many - CASSYWVADTQYF TGTGCCAGCAGTTACTGGGTAGCAGATACGCAGTATTTT
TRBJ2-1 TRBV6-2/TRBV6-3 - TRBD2 CASRPTSGGNYNEQFF TGTGCCAGCAGGCCGACTAGCGGGGGGAACTACAATGAGCAGTTCTTC
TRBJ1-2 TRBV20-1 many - CSARDIAPRGDYGYTF TGCAGTGCTAGAGATATCGCCCCCCGGGGTGACTATGGCTACACCTTC
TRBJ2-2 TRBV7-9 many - CASSLRRQPGTGELFF TGTGCCAGCAGCTTAAGGCGACAGCCGGGGACCGGGGAGCTGTTTTTT
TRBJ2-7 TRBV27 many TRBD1 CASSLGRQGAYEQYF TGTGCCAGCAGTTTAGGGAGACAGGGTGCCTACGAGCAGTACTTC